The 32 T cell receptor beta chains in this list originate from one sample, sequenced in a study of cytomegalovirus exposure and HLA in healthy donors. This PCR relied on a set of 60 Vbeta primers and 13 Jbeta primers. Profiled with immunoSEQ multiplex PCR; TCRdb holds only in-frame clones, not every one. The sample lists about 250,000 clones; around 80% were seen once. The material sequenced was PBMCs. The receptors stem from a girl under 10 years old in good health and CMV-seronegative.

The gene calls are TRBV2 and TRBJ1-1, with D maybe TRBD1 (5 bases). The CDR3 loop spans 14 amino acids. Between the trimmed V and J ends, which lost 8 bases and 2 bases, there was a span of 15 bases. The germline V gene has CDR1 SNHLY and CDR2 FYNNEI. The CDR3 protein is CASQDRTTNTEAFF. DNA for the CDR3: TGTGCCAGCCAAGATCGGACAACCAACACTGAAGCTTTCTTT.

V and J are TRBV11-2 and TRBJ1-2; TRBD1 aligns across 9 bases. The junction had 4 bases not matched to a gene; V was cut back by 2 bases and J by 6 bases. The CDR3 spans 14 residues. Germline CDR1 is SGHAT and CDR2 is FQNNGV. CDR3 nucleotide sequence: TGTGCCAGCAGCTTAACAGGGGGCGGCCATGGCTACACCTTC. Translating it yields CASSLTGGGHGYTF.

The chain has TRBV28 and TRBJ1-1; D call uncertain. Germline lookup yields CDR1 MDHEN and CDR2 SYDVKM. Trimming took 2 bases from V and 12 from J, leaving 10 bases between them. This CDR3 spans 11 amino acids. DNA of the CDR3: TGTGCCAGCAGTTTAATCCGGGAAACTTTCTTT. As protein: CASSLIRETFF. Supplemented by reference TRBV28 and TRBJ1-1, the full variable domain reads DVKVTQSSRYLVKRTGEKVFLECVQDMDHENMFWYRQDPGLGLRLIYFSYDVKMKEKGDIPEGYSVSREKKERFSLILESASTNQTSMYLCASSLIRETFFGQGTRLTVV.

The chain couples TRBV28 to TRBJ1-2, with D perhaps matching TRBD1 (5 bases). This CDR3 comprises 14 residues. The germline V gene has CDR1 MDHEN and CDR2 SYDVKM. Trimming left V 4 bases short and J 4 bases short, with 13 bases between. The CDR3 is CASSSGEGTYGYTF. The CDR3 region has the DNA TGTGCCAGCAGTTCGGGAGAGGGGACCTATGGCTACACCTTC.

This chain connects TRBV7-9 to TRBJ2-1; 8 nucleotides line up with TRBD1. CDR1 is SEHNR and CDR2 is FQNEAQ in the germline V gene (reference sequence). The CDR3 runs to 14 residues. V was pared by 11 bases and J by 5 bases, with 11 bases of the junction left unmatched. The DNA of the CDR3 is TGTGCCCTTCCCCAGGGGGCGTATGACAATGAGCAGTTCTTC. It encodes CALPQGAYDNEQFF.

This sequence joins TRBV12-2 and TRBJ2-6; the D call of TRBD2 is as the table states it, not checked on the DNA. TRBV12-2 is designated a pseudogene. There are 20 residues in the CDR3. CDR3 region: CASRLDIPGLNRSGANVLTF. The CDR3 DNA is TGTGCAAGTCGCTTAGATATACCGGGTCTAAACCGCTCTGGGGCCAACGTCCTGACTTTC.

J is TRBJ2-3 and V is TRBV11-3; TRBD2 matches 10 bases. The CDR3 is made up of 18 amino acids. The junction had 10 bases not matched to a gene; V was cut back by 1 base and J by 3 bases. Germline CDR1 is SGHNT and CDR2 is YENEEA. The CDR3 here is CASSLGLVSSGGTDTQYF. The CDR3 DNA is TGTGCCAGCAGCTTAGGTCTGGTGTCTAGCGGGGGAACAGATACGCAGTATTTT. The variable domain in full, completed from reference TRBV11-3 and TRBJ2-3, reads EAGVVQSPRYKIIEKKQPVAFWCNPISGHNTLYWYLQNLGQGPELLIRYENEEAVDDSQLPKDRFSAERLKGVDSTLKIQPAELGDSAVYLCASSLGLVSSGGTDTQYFGPGTRLTVL.

The chain carries TRBV28 and TRBJ2-7, with D hard to call. The V and J ends lost 7 bases and 6 bases respectively, with 19 bases between them. Germline CDR1 is MDHEN and CDR2 is SYDVKM. This CDR3 is built from 14 residues. In nucleotides, the CDR3 is TGTGCCAGCACCGACCCCCACCAGGCCGGCGAGCAGTACTTC. This codes for CASTDPHQAGEQYF.

The rearrangement links TRBV28 to TRBJ2-3, with 8 nucleotides matching TRBD1. V lost 5 bases, J lost 4 bases, and 11 bases stayed unmatched. The germline V gene has CDR1 MDHEN and CDR2 SYDVKM. The CDR3 extends over 16 amino acids. DNA of the CDR3: TGTGCCAGCAGTACCGGACAGGGATTGTGGCCAGATACGCAGTATTTT. It specifies CASSTGQGLWPDTQYF.

This clone was detected once. V and J are TRBV14 and TRBJ2-7; 8 nucleotides line up with TRBD1. Germline loops: CDR1 SGHDN, CDR2 FVKESK. The CDR3 spans 14 residues. V dropped 4 bases and J dropped 4; count of bases not matched to a gene: 6. Here the CDR3 reads CASSPRTGTYEQYF. CDR3 nucleotide sequence: TGTGCCAGCAGCCCCCGGACAGGGACTTACGAGCAGTACTTC.

The chain employs TRBV28 and TRBJ2-1, with 9 bases fitting TRBD1. Germline V gene data show CDR1 as MDHEN and CDR2 as SYDVKM. This CDR3 contains 14 residues. J gave up 15 bases and V 4 bases, and 13 bases lay outside the gene matches. CDR3 nucleotide sequence: TGTGCCAGCAGTTCCTTCCATAGGACAGGGGTATTGTTCTTC. Translation: CASSSFHRTGVLFF.

This clone turned up a few times. This rearrangement joins TRBV7-6 to TRBJ2-1; 10 bases are shared with TRBD2. CDR1 is SGHVS, CDR2 FNYEAQ, per germline. The V gene end was trimmed by 4 bases and the J gene end by 5 bases; junction bases not matched to a gene: 5. The CDR3 runs to 15 residues. The CDR3, as DNA: TGTGCCAGCAGCTGGACTAGCGGTACTAACAATGAGCAGTTCTTC. Encoded protein: CASSWTSGTNNEQFF.

The chain has TRBV4-1 and TRBJ1-1, with D hard to call. CDR1 MGHRA and CDR2 YSYEKL come from the germline V gene. The V end was cut by 2 bases, the J end by 5 bases, with 15 bases between. This CDR3 region has 15 residues. The CDR3 loop reads CASSQSGIALTEAFF. As DNA, the CDR3 is TGCGCCAGCAGCCAATCGGGGATAGCCTTGACTGAAGCTTTCTTT.

The table lists this clone with a count of one. Here the CDR3 reads CASSLVGGGQPQHF. CDR3 sequence (DNA): TGTGCCAGCAGCTTAGTAGGGGGTGGTCAGCCCCAGCATTTT. The rearrangement links TRBV5-5 to TRBJ1-5; tentatively, D is TRBD1 (6 bases). V gave up 2 bases and J gave up 6 bases, with 12 bases separating them. Germline CDR1 is SGHKS and CDR2 is YYEKEE (reference sequence). The CDR3 loop spans 14 amino acids.

The chain carries TRBV9 and TRBJ1-1, with 10 nucleotides matching TRBD1. Germline V CDR1 and CDR2: SGDLS, YYNGEE. This CDR3 is 16 amino acids long. V lost 3 bases to trimming and J lost 3 bases; unmatched junction nucleotides: 8. This chain's CDR3 is CASSGSGQGIDTEAFF. CDR3 in DNA: TGTGCCAGCAGCGGATCGGGACAGGGGATTGACACTGAAGCTTTCTTT. The full variable domain, completed using reference TRBV9 and TRBJ1-1, is DSGVTQTPKHLITATGQRVTLRCSPRSGDLSVYWYQQSLDQGLQFLIQYYNGEERAKGNILERFSAQQFPDLHSELNLSSLELGDSALYFCASSGSGQGIDTEAFFGQGTRLTVV.

The gene calls are TRBV6-5 and TRBJ2-3; 7 bases align to TRBD1. The CDR3 is made up of 15 amino acids. Germline-derived CDR1 and CDR2 are MNHEY and SVGAGI. V lost 5 bases and J lost 3; bases outside the gene matches: 8. The CDR3 here is CASSRPTGVTDTQYF. CDR3 nucleotides: TGTGCCAGCAGTCGACCCACAGGGGTGACAGATACGCAGTATTTT.

The chain recombines TRBV28 with TRBJ1-3, with D perhaps TRBD1 (6 bases). The germline V gene encodes CDR1 MDHEN and CDR2 SYDVKM. V lost 6 bases to trimming and J lost 4 bases, with 10 bases between them. This CDR3 comprises 13 residues. The CDR3 reads CASSLDRGNTIYF. CDR3 DNA: TGTGCCAGCAGCCTAGACAGGGGAAACACCATATATTTT.

The V and J genes are TRBV19 and TRBJ2-1; TRBD1 aligns across 8 bases. The germline CDR1 and CDR2 sequences are LNHDA and SQIVND (reference sequence). Trimming removed 5 bases from V and 4 bases from J; junction bases left unmatched: 7. The CDR3 consists of 15 residues. In nucleotides, the CDR3 is TGTGCCAGTAGTGTGTCAGGGGGCGATTACAATGAGCAGTTCTTC. Encoded protein: CASSVSGGDYNEQFF.

This sequence joins TRBV5-1 and TRBJ2-3; D possibly corresponds to TRBD1 (6 bases). CDR3 length equals 22 residues. Trimming stripped 0 bases from V and 8 bases from J, with 37 bases between. Germline CDR1 and CDR2: SGHRS and YFSETQ. Written as DNA, the CDR3 is TGCGCCAGCAGCTTGGTTCAGGGGTTTTCTAGTTCCCGTACTCTACGCCCAGGTACGCAGTATTTT. The encoded protein is CASSLVQGFSSSRTLRPGTQYF.

The chain is built from TRBV30 and TRBJ1-6, with a weak D call TRBD1 (5 bases). The CDR3 runs 17 residues. Trimming shortened V by 1 base and J by 7 bases, and 20 bases separated the two germline ends. The germline CDR1 and CDR2 sequences are GTSNPN and SVGIG (reference sequence). This chain's CDR3 is CAWSAPNKGLGNSPLHF. The CDR3 DNA reads as TGTGCCTGGAGTGCACCGAACAAGGGGCTCGGGAATTCACCCCTCCACTTT. The entire variable domain, with the rest obtained from reference TRBV30 and TRBJ1-6, is as follows: SQTIHQWPATLVQPVGSPLSLECTVEGTSNPNLYWYRQAAGRGLQLLFYSVGIGQISSEVPQNLSASRPQDRQFILSSKKLLLSDSGFYLCAWSAPNKGLGNSPLHFGNGTRLTVT.

The chain recombines TRBV28 with TRBJ2-3; D not resolved. Germline CDR1 MDHEN, CDR2 SYDVKM. The CDR3 runs 12 residues. The germline V and J ends were trimmed by 4 bases and 4 bases, with 6 bases remaining between them. CDR3 loop: CASSSQADTQYF. CDR3 coding DNA: TGTGCCAGCAGTTCACAAGCAGATACGCAGTATTTT.

This clone was detected only once. The chain couples TRBV4-2 to TRBJ2-5; 10 positions agree with TRBD2. CDR3 length: 15 residues. The V and J ends lost 2 bases and 4 bases, in that order; junction bases with no gene match: 4. Germline loops: CDR1 LGHNA, CDR2 YNFKEQ. CDR3 bases: TGTGCCAGCAGCCAAAGCGGGGGGGCCGTAGAGACCCAGTACTTC. This translates into CASSQSGGAVETQYF.

V usage is TRBV15 and J usage is TRBJ2-1; 12 bases line up with TRBD2. Losses at the gene ends were 1 base for V and 14 bases for J; bases not matched to a gene: 15. Germline-derived CDR1 and CDR2 are LNHNV and YYDKDF (reference sequence). The CDR3 covers 17 residues. The CDR3 coding sequence is TGTGCCACCAGCAGAGTTACCGGGGCGCTAGCGGGAGGGTCGGAGTTCTTC. This encodes CATSRVTGALAGGSEFF.

The CDR3 nucleotides are TGTGCCATCAGTGTGGAACAGGGAGGCAATCAGCCCCAGCATTTT. Amino acids: CAISVEQGGNQPQHF. The genes are TRBV10-3 and TRBJ1-5; weak D call: TRBD1 (6 bases). V was trimmed by 4 bases and J by 2 bases, leaving 12 bases between them. Germline V lookup: CDR1 ENHRY, CDR2 SYGVKD. The CDR3 consists of 15 residues.

This chain joins TRBV21-1 and TRBJ2-7; the listed D gene, TRBD1, was not tested against the DNA. TRBV21-1 is described as a pseudogene. The CDR3 has 16 amino acids. This chain's CDR3 is CASDRGSLNFPYEQYF. The DNA for the CDR3 is TGTGCCAGCGACAGGGGGTCCCTAAATTTTCCCTACGAGCAGTACTTC.

The chain is built from TRBV5-1 and TRBJ2-7; D not certain. Deletions cut 2 bases from V and 6 bases from J, with 6 bases between. Germline V gives CDR1 SGHRS, CDR2 YFSETQ. The CDR3 runs to 11 residues. In DNA form, the CDR3 reads TGCGCCAGCAGCTTCGCTAGCGAGCAGTACTTC. Amino acids: CASSFASEQYF.

This clone appeared a few times. The chain employs TRBV28 and TRBJ2-7, with D maybe TRBD1 (6 bases). This CDR3 comprises 14 residues. V was pared by 7 bases and J by 5 bases, with 18 bases between. Germline CDR1 and CDR2: MDHEN and SYDVKM. The CDR3 region is CASTPGDTADEQYF. CDR3 nucleotides: TGTGCCAGCACCCCCGGGGACACAGCCGACGAGCAGTACTTC.

This chain joins TRBV11-3 and TRBJ1-1, with D perhaps matching TRBD1 (5 bases). Trimming removed 1 base from V and 5 bases from J, with 23 bases in between. The CDR3 has 18 amino acids. The V gene's germline CDR1 is SGHNT and CDR2 YENEEA. CDR3 in amino acids: CASSLVGYRGGGSTEAFF. The CDR3 DNA is TGTGCCAGCAGCTTAGTAGGATATCGGGGGGGAGGGAGTACTGAAGCTTTCTTT.

V gene TRBV28 combines with J gene TRBJ2-1, with a possible D match to TRBD2 (7 bases). Trimming stripped 10 bases from V and 2 bases from J, with 18 bases between. Germline CDR1 reads MDHEN; CDR2 reads SYDVKM. This CDR3 region has 15 residues. CDR3 amino acids: CATHLGGGPYNEQFF. The CDR3 nucleotides read TGTGCCACCCACCTTGGGGGGGGGCCCTACAATGAGCAGTTCTTC.

The rearrangement links TRBV7-9 to TRBJ2-7; a possible D gene is TRBD1 (5 bases). Germline assignment: CDR1 SEHNR and CDR2 FQNEAQ (reference sequence). The CDR3 runs 16 residues. V was cut by 1 base and J by 3 bases, with 16 bases left in between. The CDR3 reads CASSLVPPQGRYEQYF. CDR3 DNA: TGTGCCAGCAGCTTAGTTCCCCCGCAGGGCCGCTACGAGCAGTACTTC.

V and J are TRBV5-1 and TRBJ2-2; 7 bases fit TRBD1. The CDR3 totals 15 residues. V lost 0 bases to trimming and J lost 4 bases; unmatched junction nucleotides: 3. CDR1 and CDR2 (germline): SGHRS, YFSETQ. The CDR3 spells CASSLGPGGTGELFF. The CDR3 nucleotides read TGCGCCAGCAGCTTGGGGCCAGGGGGCACCGGGGAGCTGTTTTTT.

This chain connects TRBV28 to TRBJ2-5; D might be TRBD2 (5 bases). The CDR3 contains 13 residues. Germline V gives CDR1 MDHEN, CDR2 SYDVKM. V was pared by 3 bases and J by 5 bases, with 10 bases between. The CDR3 DNA follows: TGTGCCAGCAGTTTTAGCGCTGGGGAGACCCAGTACTTC. Translation gives CASSFSAGETQYF. Looking up the rest from reference TRBV28 and TRBJ2-5 gives the full variable domain: DVKVTQSSRYLVKRTGEKVFLECVQDMDHENMFWYRQDPGLGLRLIYFSYDVKMKEKGDIPEGYSVSREKKERFSLILESASTNQTSMYLCASSFSAGETQYFGPGTRLLVL.